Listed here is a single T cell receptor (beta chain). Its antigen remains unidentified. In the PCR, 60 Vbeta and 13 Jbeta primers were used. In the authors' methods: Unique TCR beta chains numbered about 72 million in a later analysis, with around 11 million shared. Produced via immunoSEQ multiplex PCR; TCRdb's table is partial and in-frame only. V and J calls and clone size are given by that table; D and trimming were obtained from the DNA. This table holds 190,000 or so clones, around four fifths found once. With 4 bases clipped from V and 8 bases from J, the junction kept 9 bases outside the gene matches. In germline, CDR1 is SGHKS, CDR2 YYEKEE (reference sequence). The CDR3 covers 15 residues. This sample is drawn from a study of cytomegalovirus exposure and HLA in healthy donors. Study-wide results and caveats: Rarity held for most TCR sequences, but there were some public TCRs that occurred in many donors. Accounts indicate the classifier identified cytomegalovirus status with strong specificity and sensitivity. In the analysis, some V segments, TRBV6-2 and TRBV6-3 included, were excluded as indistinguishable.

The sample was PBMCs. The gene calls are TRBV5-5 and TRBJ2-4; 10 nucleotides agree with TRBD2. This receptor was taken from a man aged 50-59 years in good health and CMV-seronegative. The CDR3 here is CASSGPLAGVDIQYF. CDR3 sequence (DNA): TGTGCCAGCAGCGGCCCTCTAGCGGGAGTGGACATTCAGTACTTC.